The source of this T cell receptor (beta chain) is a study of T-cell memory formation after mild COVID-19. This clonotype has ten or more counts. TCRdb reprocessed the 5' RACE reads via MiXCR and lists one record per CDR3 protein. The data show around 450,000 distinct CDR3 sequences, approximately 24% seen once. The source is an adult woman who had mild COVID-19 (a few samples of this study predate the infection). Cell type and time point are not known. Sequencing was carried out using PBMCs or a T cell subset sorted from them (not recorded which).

CDR3 nucleotide sequence: TGTGCCAGCAGCCAAGAACGGGACAGGGGCAGCGAGCAGTACTTC. It codes for CASSQERDRGSEQYF. The chain uses TRBV4-2 and TRBJ2-7; 10 bases line up with TRBD1. V gave up 0 bases and J gave up 6 bases; unmatched junction bases: 5. The germline gives CDR1 LGHNA, CDR2 YNFKEQ. The CDR3 extends over 15 amino acids.